This T cell receptor (beta chain) stems from a study of cytomegalovirus exposure and HLA in healthy donors. Primers: 60 Vbeta forward and 13 Jbeta reverse. TCRdb keeps only in-frame clones here, not all; method: immunoSEQ multiplex PCR. The repertoire holds 60,000 to 95,000 clones, with 84% as singletons. A word on this clone: Within the sample, other DNA sequences also encode this same CDR3.

The source of this sequence is a man in his 70s in good health and CMV-seropositive. The sequencing input was PBMCs.

The CDR3 spells CASSPGQVRGEQYF. The CDR3 DNA reads TGCGCCAGCAGCCCGGGACAGGTCAGAGGCGAGCAGTACTTC. The chain couples TRBV5-1 to TRBJ2-7; 8 bases line up with TRBD1. Trimming at V came to 4 bases and at J to 6 bases, leaving 9 bases not matched to a gene. Germline CDR1 is SGHRS and CDR2 is YFSETQ. This CDR3 has 14 residues.